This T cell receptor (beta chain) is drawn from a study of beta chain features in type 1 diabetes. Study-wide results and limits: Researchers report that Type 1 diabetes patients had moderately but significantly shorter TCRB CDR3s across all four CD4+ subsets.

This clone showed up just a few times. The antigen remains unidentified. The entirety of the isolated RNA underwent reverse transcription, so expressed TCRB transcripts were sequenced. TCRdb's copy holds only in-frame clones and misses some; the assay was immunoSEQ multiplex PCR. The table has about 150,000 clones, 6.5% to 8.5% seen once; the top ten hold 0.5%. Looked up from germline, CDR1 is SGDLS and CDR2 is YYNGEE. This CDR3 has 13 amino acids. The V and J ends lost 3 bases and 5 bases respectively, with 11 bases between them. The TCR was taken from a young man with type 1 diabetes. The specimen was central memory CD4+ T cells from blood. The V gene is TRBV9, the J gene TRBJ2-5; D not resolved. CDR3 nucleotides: TGTGCCAGCAGCGCCGTACCCCGGGAGACCCAGTACTTC. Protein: CASSAVPRETQYF.